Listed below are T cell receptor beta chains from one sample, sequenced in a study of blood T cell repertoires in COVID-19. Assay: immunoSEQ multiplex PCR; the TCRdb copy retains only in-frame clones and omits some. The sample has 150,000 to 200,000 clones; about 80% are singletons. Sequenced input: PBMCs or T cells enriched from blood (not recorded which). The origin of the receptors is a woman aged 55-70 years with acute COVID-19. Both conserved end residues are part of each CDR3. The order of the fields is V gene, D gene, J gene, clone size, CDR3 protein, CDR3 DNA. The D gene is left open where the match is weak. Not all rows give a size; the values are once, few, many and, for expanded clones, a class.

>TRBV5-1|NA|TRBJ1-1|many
CASSLDPRGLEAFF
TGCGCCAGCAGCTTGGATCCTAGGGGCCTTGAAGCTTTCTTT
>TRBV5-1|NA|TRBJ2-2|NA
CASSPTWTQNTGELFF
TGCGCCAGCAGCCCCACCTGGACACAGAACACCGGGGAGCTGTTTTTT
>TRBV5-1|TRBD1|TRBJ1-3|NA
CASSPGQGKLGNTIYF
TGCGCCAGCAGCCCGGGACAGGGGAAATTAGGAAACACCATATATTTT
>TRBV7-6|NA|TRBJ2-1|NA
CASSLRGGAKNEQFF
TGTGCCAGCAGCTTAAGAGGGGGGGCTAAAAATGAGCAGTTCTTC
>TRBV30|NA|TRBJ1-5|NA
CAWDSSSNQPQHF
TGTGCCTGGGACTCTAGCTCCAATCAGCCCCAGCATTTT
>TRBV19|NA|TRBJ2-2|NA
CASSINGELFF
TGTGCCAGTAGTATTAACGGGGAGCTGTTTTTT
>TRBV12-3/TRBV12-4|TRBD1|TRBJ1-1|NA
CATRDRVNTEAFF
TGTGCCACCCGGGACAGGGTGAACACTGAAGCTTTCTTT
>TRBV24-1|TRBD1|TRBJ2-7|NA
CATSDNPSGTGVSYEQYF
TGTGCCACCAGTGATAACCCCTCCGGGACAGGGGTCTCCTACGAGCAGTACTTC
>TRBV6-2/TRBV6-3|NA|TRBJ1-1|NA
CASSPAGWNTEAFF
TGTGCCAGCAGTCCGGCCGGGTGGAACACTGAAGCTTTCTTT
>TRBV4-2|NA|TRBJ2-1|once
CASSQSRGGFYNEQFF
TGTGCCAGCAGCCAAAGTCGCGGAGGATTTTACAATGAGCAGTTCTTC
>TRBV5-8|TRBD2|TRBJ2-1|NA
CASSAGTSGINEQFF
TGTGCCAGCAGCGCCGGGACTAGCGGGATAAATGAGCAGTTCTTC
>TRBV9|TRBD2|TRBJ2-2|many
CASSRGLAQNTGELFF
TGTGCCAGCAGCCGAGGACTAGCGCAGAACACCGGGGAGCTGTTTTTT
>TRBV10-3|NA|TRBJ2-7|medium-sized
CAISEPFDGNEQYF
TGTGCCATCAGTGAGCCTTTTGACGGGAACGAGCAGTACTTC
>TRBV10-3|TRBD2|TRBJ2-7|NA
CAISETSEIHEQYF
TGTGCCATCAGTGAGACTAGCGAAATCCACGAGCAGTACTTC
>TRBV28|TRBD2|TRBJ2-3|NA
CASSSTTSGVTDTQYF
TGTGCCAGCAGTTCAACGACTAGCGGGGTCACAGATACGCAGTATTTT
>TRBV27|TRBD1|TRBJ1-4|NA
CASSEPGGGGEKLFF
TGTGCCAGCAGCGAACCAGGGGGTGGGGGTGAAAAACTGTTTTTT
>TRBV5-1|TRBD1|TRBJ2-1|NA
CASSRLEGGRSEQFF
TGCGCCAGCAGCCGACTCGAAGGGGGCCGGAGTGAGCAGTTCTTC
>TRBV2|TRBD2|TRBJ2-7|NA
CASTTLAGGRDEQYF
TGTGCCAGCACCACACTAGCGGGAGGTCGGGACGAGCAGTACTTC
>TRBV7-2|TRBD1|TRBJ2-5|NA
CASSSDRGETQYF
TGTGCCAGCAGCTCTGACAGGGGGGAGACCCAGTACTTC
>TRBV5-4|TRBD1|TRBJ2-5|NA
CASSFLFSGTGLETQYF
TGTGCCAGCAGCTTTCTCTTTTCAGGGACAGGGCTAGAGACCCAGTACTTC
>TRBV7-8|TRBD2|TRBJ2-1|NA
CASSLAGLAGLNEQFF
TGTGCCAGCAGCTTAGCCGGACTAGCGGGATTAAATGAGCAGTTCTTC
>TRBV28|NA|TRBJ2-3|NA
CASKPLTEEYTDTQYF
TGTGCCAGCAAACCACTGACAGAGGAATACACAGATACGCAGTATTTT
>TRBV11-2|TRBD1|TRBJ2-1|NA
CASSLEQGRHNEQFF
TGTGCCAGCAGCTTAGAACAGGGGCGGCACAATGAGCAGTTCTTC
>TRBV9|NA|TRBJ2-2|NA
CASSTHMRWDTGELFF
TGTGCCAGCAGCACCCACATGAGGTGGGACACCGGGGAGCTGTTTTTT
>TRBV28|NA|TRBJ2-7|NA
CASSLYGDNSYEQYF
TGTGCCAGCAGTTTATATGGGGACAACTCCTACGAGCAGTACTTC
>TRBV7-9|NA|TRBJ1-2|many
CASTWDFYGYTF
TGTGCCAGCACCTGGGACTTCTATGGCTACACCTTC
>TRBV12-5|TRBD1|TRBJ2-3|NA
CASGLTAGTGGTDTQYF
TGTGCTAGTGGTTTGACCGCCGGGACAGGGGGCACAGATACGCAGTATTTT
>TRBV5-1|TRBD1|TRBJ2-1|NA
CASAWGQTYNEQFF
TGCGCCAGCGCCTGGGGACAGACCTACAATGAGCAGTTCTTC
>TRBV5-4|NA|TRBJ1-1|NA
CASSFGRASNTEAFF
TGTGCCAGCAGCTTCGGGAGGGCCTCGAACACTGAAGCTTTCTTT
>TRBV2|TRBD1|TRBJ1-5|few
CASSDRRDQPQHF
TGTGCCAGCTCGGACAGGCGAGATCAGCCCCAGCATTTT
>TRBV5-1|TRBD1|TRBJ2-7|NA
CASNPGQTYEQYF
TGCGCCAGCAACCCGGGACAGACCTACGAGCAGTACTTC
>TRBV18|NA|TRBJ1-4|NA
CASSPGGGMEKLFF
TGTGCCAGCTCACCGGGAGGCGGGATGGAAAAACTGTTTTTT
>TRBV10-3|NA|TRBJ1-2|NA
CAISGTADYGYTF
TGTGCCATCAGTGGGACAGCTGACTATGGCTACACCTTC
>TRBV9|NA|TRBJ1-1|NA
CASSAGWGLSEAFF
TGTGCCAGCAGCGCTGGGTGGGGGCTATCTGAAGCTTTCTTT
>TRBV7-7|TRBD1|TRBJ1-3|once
CASSRQGEEGNTIYF
TGTGCCAGCAGCCGACAGGGAGAAGAGGGAAACACCATATATTTT
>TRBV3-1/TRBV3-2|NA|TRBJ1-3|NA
CASSQDLPGTGNTIYF
TGTGCCAGCAGCCAAGATCTACCAGGGACTGGAAACACCATATATTTT
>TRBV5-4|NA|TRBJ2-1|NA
CASSSSRVNEQFF
TGTGCCAGCAGCTCATCCAGGGTCAATGAGCAGTTCTTC
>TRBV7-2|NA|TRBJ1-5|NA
CASSASSSGLGGNQPQHF
TGTGCCAGCAGCGCCTCCTCGTCCGGGTTGGGGGGGAATCAGCCCCAGCATTTT
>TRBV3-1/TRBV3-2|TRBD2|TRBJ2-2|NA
CASSPSGGSTGELFF
TGTGCCAGCAGCCCGAGCGGGGGTAGCACCGGGGAGCTGTTTTTT
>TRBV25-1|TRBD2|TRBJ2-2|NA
CASSPPPSGGGTGELFF
TGTGCCAGCAGCCCCCCCCCTAGCGGGGGTGGGACCGGGGAGCTGTTTTTT
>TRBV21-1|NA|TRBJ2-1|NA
CASLRRLRDEQFF
TGTGCCAGCCTGAGGCGGCTTCGGGATGAGCAGTTCTTC
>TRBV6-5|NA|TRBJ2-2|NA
CASSYGGREYTGELFF
TGTGCCAGCAGTTACGGGGGCAGGGAATACACCGGGGAGCTGTTTTTT
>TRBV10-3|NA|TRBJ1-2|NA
CAISELTAANYGYTF
TGTGCCATCAGTGAACTGACGGCGGCTAACTATGGCTACACCTTC
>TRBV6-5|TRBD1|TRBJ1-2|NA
CASRIDRGGGYTF
TGTGCCAGCAGAATCGACAGGGGAGGGGGCTACACCTTC
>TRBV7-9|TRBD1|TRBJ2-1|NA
CASIMGWGNEQGESMFF
TGTGCCAGCATCATGGGGTGGGGCAATGAGCAGGGGGAGTCGATGTTCTTC
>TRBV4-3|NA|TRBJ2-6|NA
CASSQDIQGGANVLTF
TGCGCCAGCAGCCAAGATATCCAGGGTGGGGCCAACGTCCTGACTTTC
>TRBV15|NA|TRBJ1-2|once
CATSRDLGQGDGYTF
TGTGCCACCAGCAGAGATTTAGGGCAGGGTGATGGCTACACCTTC
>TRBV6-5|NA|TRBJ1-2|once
CASTPGHAMPSGYTF
TGTGCCAGCACCCCAGGACACGCTATGCCTTCAGGCTACACCTTC
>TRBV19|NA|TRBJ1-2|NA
CASTPRGRVVEGYTF
TGTGCCAGTACTCCCCGAGGCAGGGTGGTCGAGGGCTACACCTTC
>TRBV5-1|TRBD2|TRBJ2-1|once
CASSLENGPNSGRRSYNEQFF
TGCGCCAGCAGCTTGGAGAATGGGCCGAATAGCGGGAGGAGGTCCTACAATGAGCAGTTCTTC
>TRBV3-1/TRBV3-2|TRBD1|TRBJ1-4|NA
CASSQAGRGSEKLFF
TGTGCCAGCAGCCAAGCAGGCAGGGGGAGCGAAAAACTGTTTTTT
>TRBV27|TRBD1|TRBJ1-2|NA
CASSSQGAYGYTF
TGTGCCAGCAGTTCGCAGGGGGCCTATGGCTACACCTTC
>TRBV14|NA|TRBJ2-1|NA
CASSQVLGVEQFF
TGTGCCAGCAGCCAAGTTCTAGGGGTTGAGCAGTTCTTC